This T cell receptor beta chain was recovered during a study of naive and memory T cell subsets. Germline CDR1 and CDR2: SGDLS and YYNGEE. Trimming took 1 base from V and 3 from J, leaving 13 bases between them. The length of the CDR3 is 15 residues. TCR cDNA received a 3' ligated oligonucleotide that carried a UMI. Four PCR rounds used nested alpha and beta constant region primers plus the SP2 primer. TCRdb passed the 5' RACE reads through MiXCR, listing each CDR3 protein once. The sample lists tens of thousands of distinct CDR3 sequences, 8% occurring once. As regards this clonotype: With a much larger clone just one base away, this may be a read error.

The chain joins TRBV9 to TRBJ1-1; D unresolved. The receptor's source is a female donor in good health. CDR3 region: CASSVRSGIDTEAFF. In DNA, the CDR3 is TGTGCCAGCAGCGTACGATCGGGGATCGACACTGAAGCTTTCTTT.